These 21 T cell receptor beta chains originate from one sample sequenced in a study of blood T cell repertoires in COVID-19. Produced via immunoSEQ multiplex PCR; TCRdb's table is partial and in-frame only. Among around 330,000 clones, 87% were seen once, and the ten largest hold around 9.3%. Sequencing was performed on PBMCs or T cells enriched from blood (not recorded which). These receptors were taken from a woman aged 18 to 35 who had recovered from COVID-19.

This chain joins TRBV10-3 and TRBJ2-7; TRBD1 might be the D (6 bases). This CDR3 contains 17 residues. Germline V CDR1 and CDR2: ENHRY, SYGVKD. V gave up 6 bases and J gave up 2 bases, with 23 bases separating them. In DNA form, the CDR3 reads TGTGCCATCAGCGATCCCAGCCGAGGACAGCAAGCCTACGAGCAGTACTTC. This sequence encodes CAISDPSRGQQAYEQYF.

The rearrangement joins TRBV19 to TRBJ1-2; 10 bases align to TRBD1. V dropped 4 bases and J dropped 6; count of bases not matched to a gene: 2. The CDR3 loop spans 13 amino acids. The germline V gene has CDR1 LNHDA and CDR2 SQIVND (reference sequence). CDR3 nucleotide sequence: TGTGCCAGTAGTACGACAGGGGGCAATGGCTACACCTTC. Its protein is CASSTTGGNGYTF. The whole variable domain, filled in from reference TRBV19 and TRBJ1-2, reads DGGITQSPKYLFRKEGQNVTLSCEQNLNHDAMYWYRQDPGQGLRLIYYSQIVNDFQKGDIAEGYSVSREKKESFPLTVTSAQKNPTAFYLCASSTTGGNGYTFGSGTRLTVV.

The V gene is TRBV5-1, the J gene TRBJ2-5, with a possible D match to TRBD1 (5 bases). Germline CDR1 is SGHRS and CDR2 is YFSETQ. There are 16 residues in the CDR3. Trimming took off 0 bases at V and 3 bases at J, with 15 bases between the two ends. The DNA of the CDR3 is TGCGCCAGCAGCTTGGGTGATGTAGCAGGGAAAGAGACCCAGTACTTC. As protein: CASSLGDVAGKETQYF.

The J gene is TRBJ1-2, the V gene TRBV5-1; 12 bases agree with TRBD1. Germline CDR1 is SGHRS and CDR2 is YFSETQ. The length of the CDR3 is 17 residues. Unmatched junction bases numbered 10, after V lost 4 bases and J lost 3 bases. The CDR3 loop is CASSAGTGGREYYGYTF. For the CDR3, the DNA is TGCGCCAGCAGCGCTGGGACAGGGGGCAGAGAATACTATGGCTACACCTTC. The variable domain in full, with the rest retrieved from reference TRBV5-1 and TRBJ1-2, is KAGVTQTPRYLIKTRGQQVTLSCSPISGHRSVSWYQQTPGQGLQFLFEYFSETQRNKGNFPGRFSGRQFSNSRSEMNVSTLELGDSALYLCASSAGTGGREYYGYTFGSGTRLTVV.

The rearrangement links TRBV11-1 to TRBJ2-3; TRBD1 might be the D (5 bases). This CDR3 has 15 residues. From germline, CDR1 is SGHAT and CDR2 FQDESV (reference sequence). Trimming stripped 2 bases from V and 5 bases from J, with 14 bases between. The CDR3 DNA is TGTGCCAGCAGCTTACAGGGTTTTGGCAAAGATACGCAGTATTTT. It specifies CASSLQGFGKDTQYF.

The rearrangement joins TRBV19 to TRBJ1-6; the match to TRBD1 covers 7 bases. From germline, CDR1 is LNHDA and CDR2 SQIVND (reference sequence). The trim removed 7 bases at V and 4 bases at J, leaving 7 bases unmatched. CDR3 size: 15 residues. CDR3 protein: CASNDRAGYNSPLHF. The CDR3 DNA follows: TGTGCCAGTAACGACAGGGCTGGTTATAATTCACCCCTCCACTTT.

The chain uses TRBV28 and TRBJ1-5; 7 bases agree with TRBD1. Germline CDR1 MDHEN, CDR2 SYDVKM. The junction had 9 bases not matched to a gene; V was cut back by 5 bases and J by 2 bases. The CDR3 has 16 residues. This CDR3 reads CASSRVWGQRNQPQHF. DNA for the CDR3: TGTGCCAGCAGTAGGGTCTGGGGACAGCGCAATCAGCCCCAGCATTTT.

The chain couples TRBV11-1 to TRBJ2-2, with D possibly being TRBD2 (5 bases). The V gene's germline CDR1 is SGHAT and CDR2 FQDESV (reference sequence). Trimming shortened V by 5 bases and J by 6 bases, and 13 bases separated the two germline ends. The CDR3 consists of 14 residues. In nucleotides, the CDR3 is TGTGCCAGCAGCCCCATGTCGGGGTCCGGGGAGCTGTTTTTT. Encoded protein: CASSPMSGSGELFF.

CDR3 loop: CASSQGQGYNQPQHF. The CDR3 DNA sequence: TGTGCCAGCAGCCAAGGACAGGGGTACAATCAGCCCCAGCATTTT. The rearrangement links TRBV3-1 (or the pseudogene TRBV3-2) to TRBJ1-5; 8 bases match TRBD1. CDR3 length: 15 residues. The J segment lost 3 bases and the V segment lost 1 base, leaving 2 bases of the junction unmatched. Germline V lookup: CDR1 LGHDT, CDR2 YNNKEL (reference sequence).

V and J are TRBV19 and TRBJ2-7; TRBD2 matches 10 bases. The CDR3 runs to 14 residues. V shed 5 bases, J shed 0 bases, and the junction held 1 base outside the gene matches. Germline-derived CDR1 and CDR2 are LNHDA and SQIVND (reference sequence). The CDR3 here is CASSWTSGSYEQYF. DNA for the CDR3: TGTGCCAGTAGTTGGACTAGCGGCTCCTACGAGCAGTACTTC.

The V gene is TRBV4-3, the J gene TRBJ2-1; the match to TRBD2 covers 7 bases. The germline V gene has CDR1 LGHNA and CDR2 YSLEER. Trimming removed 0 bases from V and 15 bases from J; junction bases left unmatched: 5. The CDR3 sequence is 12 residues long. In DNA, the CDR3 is TGCGCCAGCAGCCAAGAAGCGGGACGGCCGTTCTTC. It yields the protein CASSQEAGRPFF.

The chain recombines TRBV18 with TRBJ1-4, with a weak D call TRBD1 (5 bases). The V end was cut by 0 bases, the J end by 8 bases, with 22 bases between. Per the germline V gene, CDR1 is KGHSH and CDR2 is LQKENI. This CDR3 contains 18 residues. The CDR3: CASSPPRGVGDGKEKLFF. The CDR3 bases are TGTGCCAGCTCACCACCAAGGGGCGTCGGCGATGGGAAAGAAAAACTGTTTTTT.

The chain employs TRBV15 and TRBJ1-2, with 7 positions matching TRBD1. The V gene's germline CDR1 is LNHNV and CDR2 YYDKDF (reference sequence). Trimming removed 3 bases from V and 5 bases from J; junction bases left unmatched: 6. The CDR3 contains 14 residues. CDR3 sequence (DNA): TGTGCCACCAGCAGGGACAGGACGAATTATGGCTACACCTTC. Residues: CATSRDRTNYGYTF.

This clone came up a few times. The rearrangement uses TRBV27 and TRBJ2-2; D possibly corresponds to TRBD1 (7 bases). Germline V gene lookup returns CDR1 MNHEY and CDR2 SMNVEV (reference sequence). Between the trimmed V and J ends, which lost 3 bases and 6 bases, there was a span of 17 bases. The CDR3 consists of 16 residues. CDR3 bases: TGTGCCAGCAGTTTCGTTGGGACAGCGGGCGCCGGGGAGCTGTTTTTT. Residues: CASSFVGTAGAGELFF.

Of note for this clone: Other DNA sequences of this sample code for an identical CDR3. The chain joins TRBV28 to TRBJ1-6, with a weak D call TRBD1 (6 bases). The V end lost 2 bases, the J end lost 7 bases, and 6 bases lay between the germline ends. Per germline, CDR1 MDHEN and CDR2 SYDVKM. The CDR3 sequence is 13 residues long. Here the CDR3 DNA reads TGTGCCAGCAGTTTAACAGGGAATTCACCCCTCCACTTT. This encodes CASSLTGNSPLHF.

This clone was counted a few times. This CDR3 is CASSLTMDYEQYF. CDR3 DNA: TGCGCCAGCAGCCTTACTATGGACTACGAGCAGTACTTC. J is TRBJ2-7 and V is TRBV4-3; D gene unclear. Trimming cost V 4 bases and J 3 bases, with 10 bases left between them. CDR1 and CDR2 (germline): LGHNA, YSLEER. The CDR3 sequence is 13 residues long.

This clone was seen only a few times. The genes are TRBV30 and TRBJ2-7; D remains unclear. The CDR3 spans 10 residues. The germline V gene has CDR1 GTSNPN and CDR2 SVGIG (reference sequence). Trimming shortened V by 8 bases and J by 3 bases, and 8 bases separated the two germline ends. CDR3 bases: TGTGCCGGTAACAGCTACGAGCAGTACTTC. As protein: CAGNSYEQYF.

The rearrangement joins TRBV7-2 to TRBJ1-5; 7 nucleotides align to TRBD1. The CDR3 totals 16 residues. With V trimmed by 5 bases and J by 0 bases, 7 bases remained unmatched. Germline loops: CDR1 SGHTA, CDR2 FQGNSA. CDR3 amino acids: CASSPQGGFSNQPQHF. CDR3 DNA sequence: TGTGCCAGCAGCCCGCAGGGGGGTTTTAGCAATCAGCCCCAGCATTTT.

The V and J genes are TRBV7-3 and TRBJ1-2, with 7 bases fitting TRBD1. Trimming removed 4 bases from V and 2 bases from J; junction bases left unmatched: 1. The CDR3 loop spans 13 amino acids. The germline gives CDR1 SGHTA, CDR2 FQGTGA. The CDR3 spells CASSSGQNYGYTF. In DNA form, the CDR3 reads TGTGCCAGCAGCTCGGGACAGAACTATGGCTACACCTTC.

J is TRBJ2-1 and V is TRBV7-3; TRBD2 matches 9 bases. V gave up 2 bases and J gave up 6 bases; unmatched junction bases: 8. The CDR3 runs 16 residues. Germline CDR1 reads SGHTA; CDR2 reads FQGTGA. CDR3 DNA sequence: TGTGCCAGCAGCTTACACCCTAGCGGGGCCCGCAATGAGCAGTTCTTC. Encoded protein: CASSLHPSGARNEQFF.

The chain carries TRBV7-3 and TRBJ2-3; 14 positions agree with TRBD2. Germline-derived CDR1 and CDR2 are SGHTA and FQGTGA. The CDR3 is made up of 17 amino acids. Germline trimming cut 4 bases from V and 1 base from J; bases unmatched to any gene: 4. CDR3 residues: CASSSRLAGGGTDTQYF. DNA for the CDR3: TGTGCCAGCAGCTCCCGACTAGCGGGGGGGGGCACAGATACGCAGTATTTT.